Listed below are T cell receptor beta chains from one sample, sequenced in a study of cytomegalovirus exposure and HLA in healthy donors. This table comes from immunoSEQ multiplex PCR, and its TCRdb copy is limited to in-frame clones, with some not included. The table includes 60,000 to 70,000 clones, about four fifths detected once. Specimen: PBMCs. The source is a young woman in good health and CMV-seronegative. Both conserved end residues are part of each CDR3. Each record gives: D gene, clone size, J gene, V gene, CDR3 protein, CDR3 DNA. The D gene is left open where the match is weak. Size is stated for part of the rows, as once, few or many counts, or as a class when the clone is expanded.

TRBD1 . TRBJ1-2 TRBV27 CASSFPGQGYTF TGTGCCAGCAGTTTCCCGGGACAGGGCTACACCTTC
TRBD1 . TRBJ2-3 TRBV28 CASRPNRGYSTDTQYF TGTGCCAGCAGGCCGAACAGGGGGTACAGCACAGATACGCAGTATTTT
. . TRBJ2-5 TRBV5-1 CASSLGWEETQYF TGCGCCAGCAGCTTGGGGTGGGAGGAGACCCAGTACTTC
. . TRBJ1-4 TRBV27 CASSVTGPEKLFF TGTGCCAGCAGTGTAACAGGCCCCGAAAAACTGTTTTTT
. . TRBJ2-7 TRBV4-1 CASSQHSDYEQYF TGCGCCAGCAGCCAACACTCTGACTACGAGCAGTACTTC
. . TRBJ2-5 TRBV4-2 CASSQEASEETQYF TGTGCCAGCAGCCAAGAGGCTAGCGAAGAGACCCAGTACTTC
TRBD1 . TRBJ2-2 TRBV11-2 CASRSPSRGKLFF TGTGCCAGCAGATCCCCGAGCAGGGGGAAGTTGTTTTTT
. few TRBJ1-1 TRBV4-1 CASSQESDGTEAFF TGCGCCAGCAGCCAAGAATCAGATGGCACTGAAGCTTTCTTT
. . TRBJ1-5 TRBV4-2 CASSQANQPQHF TGTGCCAGCAGCCAAGCGAATCAGCCCCAGCATTTT
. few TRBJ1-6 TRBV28 CASSPSRGLSNSPLHF TGTGCCAGCAGTCCATCTAGGGGACTTAGCAATTCACCCCTCCACTTT
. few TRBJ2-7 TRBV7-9 CASSFSGGGARQYF TGTGCCAGCAGCTTCTCTGGGGGGGGCGCAAGGCAGTACTTC
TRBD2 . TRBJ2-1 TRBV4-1 CASSQDDVGRGEQFF TGCGCCAGCAGCCAAGATGATGTTGGGAGGGGTGAGCAGTTCTTC
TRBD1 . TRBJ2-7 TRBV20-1 CSARDKKGAVF TGCAGTGCTAGAGATAAGAAGGGGGCGGTCTTC
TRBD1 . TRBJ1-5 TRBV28 CASRTFRQGGQPQHF TGTGCCAGCAGGACTTTTCGACAGGGAGGTCAGCCCCAGCATTTT
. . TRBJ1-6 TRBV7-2 CASSLRRAGGGSPLHF TGTGCCAGCAGCTTACGTCGGGCAGGAGGAGGTTCACCCCTCCACTTT
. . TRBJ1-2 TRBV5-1 CASSFRDGGYGYTF TGCGCCAGCAGCTTCCGGGACGGGGGCTATGGCTACACCTTC
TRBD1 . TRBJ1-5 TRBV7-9 CASRQGDNQPQHF TGTGCCAGCAGACAGGGGGACAATCAGCCCCAGCATTTT
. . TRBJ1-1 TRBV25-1 CASSFQEGTEAFF TGTGCCAGCAGTTTCCAGGAGGGAACTGAAGCTTTCTTT
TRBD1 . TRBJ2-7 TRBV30 CAWGLDRGLHEQYF TGTGCCTGGGGACTCGACAGGGGGCTGCACGAGCAGTACTTC
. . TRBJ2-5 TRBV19 CASSNKEETQYF TGTGCCAGTTCGAACAAGGAGGAGACCCAGTACTTC
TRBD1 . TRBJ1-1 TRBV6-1 CASKDRDRATEAFF TGTGCCAGCAAGGACCGGGACAGGGCTACTGAAGCTTTCTTT
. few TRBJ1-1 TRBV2 CASSDDRPNTEAFF TGTGCCAGCAGTGACGACAGACCCAACACTGAAGCTTTCTTT